The 22 T cell receptor beta chains reported below all come from one sample, sequenced in a study of cytomegalovirus exposure and HLA in healthy donors. PCR employed 60 Vbeta and 13 Jbeta primers. Repertoires were generated with immunoSEQ multiplex PCR, while TCRdb's copy carries only in-frame clones and drops some. The sample has 180,000 or so clones, and its top ten clones hold 0.65% to 0.75%. The sequenced material came from PBMCs. The receptors were gathered from a boy between 10 and 17 years old in good health and CMV-seronegative.

Details on this clone: This sample includes further DNA sequences coding for the same CDR3. This chain links TRBV4-2 with TRBJ2-7; 7 bases match TRBD2. The V gene end was trimmed by 1 base and the J gene end by 2 bases; junction bases not matched to a gene: 5. CDR3 size: 15 residues. Germline CDR1 is LGHNA and CDR2 is YNFKEQ. The CDR3 DNA reads TGTGCCAGCAGCCAAGGGAGCGGGGTGCCCTACGAGCAGTACTTC. Translation: CASSQGSGVPYEQYF.

V is TRBV29-1 and J is TRBJ2-1; D possibly corresponds to TRBD2 (7 bases). Looked up from germline, CDR1 is SQVTM and CDR2 is ANQGSEA. V lost 8 bases and J 4 bases, leaving 15 bases between the germline ends. The CDR3 has 13 residues. CDR3 region: CSSRGGGYNEQFF. The CDR3 nucleotides read TGCAGCTCCAGAGGGGGGGGTTACAATGAGCAGTTCTTC.

The gene calls are TRBV9 and TRBJ2-7, with TRBD1 matching 9 bases. V shed 2 bases, J shed 2 bases, and the junction held 8 bases outside the gene matches. The germline V gene has CDR1 SGDLS and CDR2 YYNGEE. The CDR3 has 16 residues. As DNA, the CDR3 is TGTGCCAGCAGCGTGGAATTCCGGGACAGGGCCTACGAGCAGTACTTC. Encoded protein: CASSVEFRDRAYEQYF. The variable domain in full, with the rest retrieved from reference TRBV9 and TRBJ2-7, is DSGVTQTPKHLITATGQRVTLRCSPRSGDLSVYWYQQSLDQGLQFLIQYYNGEERAKGNILERFSAQQFPDLHSELNLSSLELGDSALYFCASSVEFRDRAYEQYFGPGTRLTVT.

The chain carries TRBV28 and TRBJ2-7, with TRBD2 matching over 7 bases. Per germline, CDR1 MDHEN and CDR2 SYDVKM. The CDR3 runs 15 residues. V lost 2 bases and J lost 2; bases outside the gene matches: 6. CDR3 nucleotides: TGTGCCAGCAGTTTAGGGGGGGGTGAGACCTACGAGCAGTACTTC. Its translation is CASSLGGGETYEQYF.

V and J are TRBV7-8 and TRBJ1-4; D might be TRBD1 (6 bases). The germline CDR1 and CDR2 sequences are SGHVS and FQNEAQ. Trimming took 1 base from V and 3 from J, leaving 21 bases between them. This CDR3 has 19 residues. CDR3 nucleotide sequence: TGTGCCAGCAGCTTAGTATTGCGCAGGGGTGTTAAAGCTAATGAAAAACTGTTTTTT. It encodes CASSLVLRRGVKANEKLFF.

The chain employs TRBV7-9 and TRBJ1-1; D gene ambiguous. V was trimmed by 5 bases and J by 5 bases, leaving 15 bases between them. The CDR3 has 14 amino acids. Looked up from germline, CDR1 is SEHNR and CDR2 is FQNEAQ (reference sequence). The CDR3: CASSPIPGGTEAFF. CDR3 DNA: TGTGCCAGCAGCCCCATCCCGGGTGGGACTGAAGCTTTCTTT.

The CDR3 bases are TGTGCCAGCAACGCAGGGTATGGCTACACCTTC. Translation gives CASNAGYGYTF. The chain combines TRBV6-6 with TRBJ1-2; maybe TRBD1 (5 bases). Germline V gives CDR1 MNHNY, CDR2 SVGAGI (reference sequence). This CDR3 contains 11 residues. Trimming stripped 7 bases from V and 5 bases from J, with 8 bases between.

This chain joins TRBV9 and TRBJ2-2; maybe TRBD2 (5 bases). Trimming left V 4 bases short and J 4 bases short, with 14 bases between. In germline, CDR1 is SGDLS, CDR2 YYNGEE. The length of the CDR3 is 15 residues. This CDR3 is CASSRVRGTTGELFF. As DNA, the CDR3 is TGTGCCAGCAGCCGCGTTCGGGGTACCACCGGGGAGCTGTTTTTT.

The chain employs TRBV19 and TRBJ2-1, with 7 bases that match TRBD1. This CDR3 region has 13 residues. Germline CDR1 is LNHDA and CDR2 is SQIVND (reference sequence). The junction had 4 bases not matched to a gene; V was cut back by 3 bases and J by 8 bases. In DNA form, the CDR3 reads TGTGCCAGTAGTATTCGAGGGGGCGATGAGCAGTTCTTC. Residues: CASSIRGGDEQFF.

CDR3 residues: CASSLSRRGGPETQYF. The DNA for the CDR3 is TGTGCCAGCAGCTTATCGCGGCGGGGGGGCCCTGAGACCCAGTACTTC. This chain connects TRBV7-6 to TRBJ2-5, with TRBD2 matching 9 bases. CDR1 is SGHVS and CDR2 is FNYEAQ in the germline V gene. V shed 2 bases and J 5 bases; nucleotides not matched to a gene: 9. This CDR3 contains 16 residues.

The chain combines TRBV21-1 with TRBJ2-7; no check of the table's D call, TRBD1, against the DNA was made. TRBV21-1 corresponds to a pseudogene. This CDR3 is 14 amino acids long. This chain's CDR3 is CASSKASDSFEQYF. The CDR3 DNA is TGTGCCAGCAGCAAGGCGTCGGACAGCTTCGAGCAGTACTTC.

This rearrangement joins TRBV7-9 to TRBJ2-3; 11 bases line up with TRBD1. Germline V lookup: CDR1 SEHNR, CDR2 FQNEAQ (reference sequence). The junction had 3 bases not matched to a gene; V was cut back by 5 bases and J by 2 bases. This CDR3 spans 15 amino acids. The CDR3 DNA reads as TGTGCCAGCAGCCCCGGACAGGGGGCCACAGATACGCAGTATTTT. It codes for CASSPGQGATDTQYF.

DNA for the CDR3: TGTGCCAGCAGCTCCGATGGCACTAATGAAAAACTGTTTTTT. It is translated as CASSSDGTNEKLFF. V gene TRBV13 combines with J gene TRBJ1-4; unclear D gene. From germline, CDR1 is PRHDT and CDR2 FYEKMQ (reference sequence). The CDR3 is 14 amino acids. Trimming took 4 bases from V and 2 from J, leaving 8 bases between them.

The CDR3, as DNA: TGTGCCAGCAGTACAATGGGACTAGCGGGGAGCTCCTACGAGCAGTACTTC. The encoded protein is CASSTMGLAGSSYEQYF. The J gene is TRBJ2-7, the V gene TRBV2; 13 bases align to TRBD2. CDR3 length: 17 amino acids. Germline CDR1 is SNHLY and CDR2 is FYNNEI. Trimming removed 5 bases from V and 0 bases from J; junction bases left unmatched: 7.

V and J are TRBV30 and TRBJ2-3; no reliable D call. V was cut by 0 bases and J by 6 bases, with 4 bases left in between. The germline V gene has CDR1 GTSNPN and CDR2 SVGIG (reference sequence). This CDR3 comprises 11 residues. CDR3 residues: CAWSVPDTQYF. The CDR3 DNA follows: TGTGCCTGGAGTGTCCCGGATACGCAGTATTTT.

The chain combines TRBV5-1 with TRBJ1-4; possibly TRBD1 for D (5 bases). The ends were cut back, 4 bases at V and 8 bases at J, with 18 bases in the middle. Per germline, CDR1 SGHRS and CDR2 YFSETQ. The CDR3 sequence is 15 residues long. CDR3 sequence: CASSEGPRGGEKLFF. The CDR3 DNA reads TGCGCCAGCAGCGAAGGACCGAGGGGAGGGGAAAAACTGTTTTTT.

The chain has TRBV10-3 and TRBJ2-3; possibly TRBD1 for D (5 bases). The V end lost 3 bases, the J end lost 3 bases, and 13 bases lay between the germline ends. The CDR3 has 15 amino acids. Germline lookup yields CDR1 ENHRY and CDR2 SYGVKD. The CDR3 DNA reads TGTGCCATCAGTGAACCAGGGCCTGGAACAGATACGCAGTATTTT. Translated: CAISEPGPGTDTQYF.

This chain connects TRBV7-6 to TRBJ1-3, with D uncertain. Germline V lookup: CDR1 SGHVS, CDR2 FNYEAQ. This CDR3 spans 13 amino acids. The V and J ends lost 0 bases and 4 bases respectively, with 4 bases between them. CDR3 in DNA: TGTGCCAGCAGCTTAGCGTTAGGAAACACCATATATTTT. The encoded protein is CASSLALGNTIYF.

The V gene is TRBV5-1, the J gene TRBJ1-3, with D hard to call. This CDR3 comprises 15 residues. Looked up from germline, CDR1 is SGHRS and CDR2 is YFSETQ. The ends were cut back, 0 bases at V and 7 bases at J, with 14 bases in the middle. Written as DNA, the CDR3 is TGCGCCAGCAGCTTGGACGGCAGATCGGGGAACACCATATATTTT. Residues: CASSLDGRSGNTIYF.

The J gene is TRBJ2-1, the V gene TRBV28, with 8 bases fitting TRBD2. CDR1 and CDR2 (germline): MDHEN, SYDVKM. V lost 1 base, J lost 6 bases, and 5 bases stayed unmatched. CDR3 length: 15 residues. In DNA form, the CDR3 reads TGTGCCAGCAGTTTATCAGGACTAGCATCCAATGAGCAGTTCTTC. This encodes CASSLSGLASNEQFF.

The CDR3 reads CASSLIGQSSETQYF. CDR3 nucleotide sequence: TGCGCCAGCAGCCTCATCGGACAGTCTTCGGAGACCCAGTACTTC. V is TRBV5-1 and J is TRBJ2-5, with a weak D call TRBD1 (6 bases). Trimming pared 4 bases from V and 5 bases from J, leaving 18 bases between. Per germline, CDR1 SGHRS and CDR2 YFSETQ. The CDR3 sequence is 15 residues long.

V gene TRBV6-5 combines with J gene TRBJ1-5, with D unresolved. Trimming shortened V by 6 bases and J by 4 bases, and 16 bases separated the two germline ends. Germline CDR1 and CDR2: MNHEY and SVGAGI. The length of the CDR3 is 15 residues. In DNA form, the CDR3 reads TGTGCCAGCAGCTCTCGACCTCAACTAAATCAGCCCCAGCATTTT. Amino acids: CASSSRPQLNQPQHF.